This section outlines one T cell receptor (beta chain) sequence together with its context. The antigen is unknown. Study results and caveats: Tumor Treg TCRs overlapped most with tumor naive CD4+ cells. Tumor memory CD4+ T cell TCR gene usage was found to cluster with blood and lymph node memory CD4+ cells and with lymph node naive CD4+ cells.

V was shortened by 5 bases and J by 2 bases, with 11 bases between the two germline ends. This CDR3 contains 14 residues. Looked up from germline, CDR1 is ENHRY and CDR2 is SYGVKD. Constant-region reverse primers amplified full-length variable regions, followed by semi-nested Nested Universal Primer A PCR. TCRdb redid the calling of the 5' RACE reads with MiXCR, one entry per CDR3 protein. The sample holds 62,000 or so distinct CDR3 sequences; approximately 27% are singletons and the top ten take 2.2%. Cells sorted as Tregs were CD4+, CD25+ and CD127-/low. The specimen was tumor-infiltrating Tregs sorted from the breast tumor. The source is a female donor with breast cancer. The rearrangement joins TRBV10-3 to TRBJ2-3, with TRBD2 as a possible D gene (6 bases). Written as DNA, the CDR3 is TGTGCCATCAGTACAGCGGGCCCCACAGATACGCAGTATTTT. Its protein product is CAISTAGPTDTQYF.